What follows are 15 T cell receptor beta chains derived from one specimen sequenced in a study of blood T cells in healthy people across ages. Primers used in a second PCR of about 6 to 11 cycles were a sample-barcoded 5' primer and a J-beta primer mix. TCRdb re-called the 5' RACE reads through MiXCR, storing one row per CDR3 protein. Of about 1.5 million distinct CDR3 sequences in the sample, 42% were seen once. The sequencing sample was made of blood. Receptors originate from a woman between 18 and 29 years old in good health.

A note on this clonotype: One end of the junction varies from germline; a read error may be responsible. The chain employs TRBV30 and TRBJ1-2; no reliable D call. The germline V gene encodes CDR1 GTSNPN and CDR2 SVGIG (reference sequence). There are 14 residues in the CDR3. CDR3 DNA: TGTGCCCGGAGTACGGTACGGATTAACTATGGCTACACCTTC. It is translated as CARSTVRINYGYTF.

The chain joins TRBV27 to TRBJ2-7; D remains unclear. The ends were cut back, 0 bases at V and 7 bases at J, with 10 bases in the middle. Germline CDR1 and CDR2: MNHEY and SMNVEV (reference sequence). The CDR3 is made up of 13 amino acids. This chain's CDR3 is CASSLSLGQEQYF. The CDR3 DNA reads as TGTGCCAGCAGTTTATCGCTGGGTCAGGAGCAGTACTTC.

This clonotype was observed a few times. J is TRBJ2-7 and V is TRBV20-1; unclear D gene. Between the trimmed V and J ends, which lost 6 bases and 1 base, there was a span of 10 bases. CDR1 is DFQATT, CDR2 SNEGSKA, per germline (reference sequence). The CDR3 is 12 residues long. This CDR3 reads CSAPSSSYEQYF. In nucleotides, the CDR3 is TGCAGTGCCCCGAGTAGTTCCTACGAGCAGTACTTC.

The J gene is TRBJ2-1, the V gene TRBV29-1; tentatively, D is TRBD1 or TRBD2 (5 bases each). Germline CDR1 reads SQVTM; CDR2 reads ANQGSEA. The ends were cut back, 6 bases at V and 5 bases at J, with 11 bases in the middle. CDR3 length: 12 amino acids. For the CDR3, the DNA is TGCAGCGTGCCCATGGGGGACAATGAGCAGTTCTTC. Protein: CSVPMGDNEQFF.

The chain recombines TRBV7-2 with TRBJ2-3; D ambiguous. The CDR3 consists of 17 residues. V was cut by 5 bases and J by 1 base, with 19 bases left in between. CDR1 is SGHTA and CDR2 is FQGNSA in the germline V gene. CDR3 sequence: CASSHVKESWGTDTQYF. CDR3 bases: TGTGCCAGCAGCCACGTCAAAGAGAGCTGGGGCACAGATACGCAGTATTTT.

The chain links TRBV4-1 to TRBJ2-7; the D gene is possibly TRBD1 (6 bases). The CDR3 is 18 amino acids. V dropped 5 bases and J dropped 2 bases, with 25 bases sitting between them. Germline CDR1 MGHRA, CDR2 YSYEKL. CDR3 residues: CASSVLMTGSSRAYEQYF. CDR3 DNA sequence: TGCGCCAGCAGCGTTTTAATGACAGGCTCCTCCAGAGCCTACGAGCAGTACTTC.

J is TRBJ2-1 and V is TRBV5-1; no clear D gene. This CDR3 contains 13 residues. Per germline, CDR1 SGHRS and CDR2 YFSETQ. Between the trimmed V and J ends, which lost 0 bases and 6 bases, there was a span of 7 bases. The CDR3 spells CASSLDSLNEQFF. In nucleotides, the CDR3 is TGCGCCAGCAGCTTGGACAGTCTCAATGAGCAGTTCTTC.

The chain carries TRBV7-2 and TRBJ2-4; TRBD2 aligns across 9 bases. Per the germline V gene, CDR1 is SGHTA and CDR2 is FQGNSA. The trim removed 4 bases at V and 1 base at J, leaving 14 bases unmatched. This CDR3 is built from 19 residues. The CDR3 DNA is TGTGCCAGCAGCTACGGGATTAGCGGGAGTAGGGGGGCCAAAAACATTCAGTACTTC. Amino acid sequence: CASSYGISGSRGAKNIQYF.

This clonotype has a handful of counts. The rearrangement joins TRBV12-3 or TRBV12-4 to TRBJ1-1; 10 nucleotides match TRBD1. Unmatched junction bases numbered 7, after V lost 2 bases and J lost 7 bases. The CDR3 consists of 15 residues. The CDR3 sequence: CASSLTGTGAVEAFF. The CDR3 DNA reads as TGTGCCAGCAGTTTAACCGGGACAGGGGCTGTTGAAGCTTTCTTT.

Here the CDR3 DNA reads TGTGCCAGCAGCCAAGATGGCAGATTCGTCAATGAGCAGTTCTTC. As protein: CASSQDGRFVNEQFF. The J gene is TRBJ2-1, the V gene TRBV14; no reliable D call. Germline CDR1 is SGHDN and CDR2 is FVKESK. V shed 0 bases and J shed 6 bases, with 12 bases lying between them. The CDR3 runs 15 residues. Full variable domain (remainder filled in from reference TRBV14 and TRBJ2-1): EAGVTQFPSHSVIEKGQTVTLRCDPISGHDNLYWYRRVMGKEIKFLLHFVKESKQDESGMPNNRFLAERTGGTYSTLKVQPAELEDSGVYFCASSQDGRFVNEQFFGPGTRLTVL.

This chain joins TRBV7-9 and TRBJ1-6, with D unclear. V dropped 0 bases and J dropped 8 bases, with 14 bases sitting between them. This CDR3 region has 16 residues. Germline-derived CDR1 and CDR2 are SEHNR and FQNEAQ (reference sequence). Here the CDR3 reads CASSLAPNRRDSPLHF. The CDR3 coding sequence is TGTGCCAGCAGCTTAGCCCCTAATCGGAGGGATTCACCCCTCCACTTT. The whole variable domain, filled in from reference TRBV7-9 and TRBJ1-6, reads DTGVSQNPRHKITKRGQNVTFRCDPISEHNRLYWYRQTLGQGPEFLTYFQNEAQLEKSRLLSDRFSAERPKGSFSTLEIQRTEQGDSAMYLCASSLAPNRRDSPLHFGNGTRLTVT.

This clonotype has only a few counts. V gene TRBV2 combines with J gene TRBJ2-5; D is unclear. V dropped 1 base and J dropped 11 bases, with 17 bases sitting between them. CDR3 length equals 14 residues. CDR1 is SNHLY and CDR2 is FYNNEI in the germline V gene. CDR3 sequence reads: CASSEGAIDNEQYF. The CDR3 nucleotides are TGTGCCAGCAGTGAAGGTGCGATCGACAATGAGCAGTACTTC.

The CDR3 coding sequence is TGCAGTGCTAGAGCCCAGGGAGGGGAGCTGTTTTTT. Its translation is CSARAQGGELFF. The chain is built from TRBV20-1 and TRBJ2-2, with D possibly being TRBD1 (5 bases). This CDR3 region has 12 residues. Trimming shortened V by 1 base and J by 8 bases, and 8 bases separated the two germline ends. Germline loops: CDR1 DFQATT, CDR2 SNEGSKA (reference sequence).

The gene calls are TRBV6-6 and TRBJ2-1, with TRBD2 as a possible D gene (5 bases). The CDR3 is 13 amino acids. Germline CDR1 MNHNY, CDR2 SVGAGI (reference sequence). Trimming cost V 7 bases and J 5 bases, with 12 bases left between them. The CDR3 DNA sequence: TGTGCCAGCAAGGAGTGGGGAGACAATGAGCAGTTCTTC. Residues: CASKEWGDNEQFF.

CDR3 in amino acids: CSARETSVGYEQFF. In nucleotides, the CDR3 is TGCAGTGCTAGAGAGACTAGCGTCGGCTACGAGCAGTTCTTC. The chain has TRBV20-1 and TRBJ2-1, with TRBD2 matching over 8 bases. The trim removed 0 bases at V and 10 bases at J, leaving 8 bases unmatched. From germline, CDR1 is DFQATT and CDR2 SNEGSKA (reference sequence). CDR3 length: 14 amino acids.